A selection of T cell receptor beta chains follows, all from one sample in a study of cytomegalovirus exposure and HLA in healthy donors. Data came from immunoSEQ multiplex PCR; TCRdb stores just in-frame clones and leaves some out. Of around 150,000 clones listed, more than 70% are singletons. Sequencing was performed on PBMCs. These receptors originate from a man aged 18 to 30 in good health and CMV-seronegative. Both conserved end residues are part of each CDR3.

TRBJ2-6 TRBV29-1 18 CSVTGTGPSNPGANVLTF
TRBJ1-2 TRBV7-8 15 CASSPVTTEFYGYTF
TRBJ2-3 TRBV29-1 18 CSVAGLAGARPSTDTQYF
TRBJ2-1 TRBV7-7 15 CASSSGTSGGNEQFF
TRBJ1-1 TRBV28 14 CASGKGTGETEAFF
TRBJ2-7 TRBV7-2 19 CASSGGTSGRLGRFYEQYF
TRBJ2-1 TRBV7-8 15 CASSPAGATYNEQFF
TRBJ1-5 TRBV7-2 12 CASSIELQPQHF
TRBJ1-2 TRBV28 15 CASSLSQGGFYGYTF
TRBJ1-5 TRBV7-2 16 CASSTHDRGGNQPQHF
TRBJ2-7 TRBV28 15 CASTFPGLSSYEQYF
TRBJ2-1 TRBV2 15 CASSVSSGGNNEQFF
TRBJ2-7 TRBV6-1 15 CASSLRLAGSYEQYF
TRBJ2-3 TRBV5-1 16 CASSLGRGGRADTQYF